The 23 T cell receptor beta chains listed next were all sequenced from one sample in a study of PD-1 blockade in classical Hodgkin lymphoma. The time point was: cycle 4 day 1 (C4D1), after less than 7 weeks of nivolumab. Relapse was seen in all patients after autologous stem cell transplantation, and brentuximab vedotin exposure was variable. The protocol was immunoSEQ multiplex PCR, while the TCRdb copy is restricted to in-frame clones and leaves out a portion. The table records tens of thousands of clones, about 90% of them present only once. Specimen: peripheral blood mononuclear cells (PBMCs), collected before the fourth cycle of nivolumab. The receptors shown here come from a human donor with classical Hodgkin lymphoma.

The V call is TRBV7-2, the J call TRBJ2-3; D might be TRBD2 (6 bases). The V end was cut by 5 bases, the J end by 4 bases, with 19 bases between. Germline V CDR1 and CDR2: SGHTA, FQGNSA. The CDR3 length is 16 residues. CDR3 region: CASSPPGGAGADTQYF. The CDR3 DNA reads TGTGCCAGCAGCCCCCCCGGCGGGGCGGGTGCAGATACGCAGTATTTT.

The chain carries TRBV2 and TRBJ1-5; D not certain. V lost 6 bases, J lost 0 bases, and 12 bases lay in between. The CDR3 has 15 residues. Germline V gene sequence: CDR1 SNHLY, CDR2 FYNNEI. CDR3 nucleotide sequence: TGTGCCAGCAGGGAAAATCTGGATAGCAATCAGCCCCAGCATTTT. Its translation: CASRENLDSNQPQHF.

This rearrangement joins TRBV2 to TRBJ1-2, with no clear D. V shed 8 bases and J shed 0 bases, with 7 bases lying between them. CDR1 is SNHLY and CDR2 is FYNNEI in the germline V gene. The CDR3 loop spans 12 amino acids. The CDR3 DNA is TGTGCCAGCTATCCGGCTAACTATGGCTACACCTTC. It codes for CASYPANYGYTF.

Here the CDR3 DNA reads TGTGCCAGCAGCTTTTCCCAGTTCATTGAAGCTTTCTTT. It yields the protein CASSFSQFIEAFF. This sequence joins TRBV5-5 and TRBJ1-1; D gene ambiguous. V lost 2 bases and J lost 7, with 12 bases in between. This CDR3 contains 13 residues. Looked up from germline, CDR1 is SGHKS and CDR2 is YYEKEE (reference sequence).

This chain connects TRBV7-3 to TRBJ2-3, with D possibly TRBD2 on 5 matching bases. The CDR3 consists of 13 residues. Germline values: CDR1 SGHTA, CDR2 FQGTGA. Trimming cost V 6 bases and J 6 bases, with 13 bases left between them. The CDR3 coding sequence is TGTGCCAGCAGTACCCGGACTCCGGATACGCAGTATTTT. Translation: CASSTRTPDTQYF.

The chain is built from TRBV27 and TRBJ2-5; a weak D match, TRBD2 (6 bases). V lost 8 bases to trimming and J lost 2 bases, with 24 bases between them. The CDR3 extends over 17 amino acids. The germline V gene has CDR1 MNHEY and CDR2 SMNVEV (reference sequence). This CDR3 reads CASRFVYRGRSQETQYF. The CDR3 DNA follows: TGTGCCAGCCGCTTCGTATACCGGGGGAGGTCTCAAGAGACCCAGTACTTC.

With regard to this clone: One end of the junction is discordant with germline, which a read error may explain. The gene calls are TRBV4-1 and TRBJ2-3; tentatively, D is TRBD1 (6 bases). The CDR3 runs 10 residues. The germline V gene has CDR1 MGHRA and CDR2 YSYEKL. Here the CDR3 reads CASRITTGIF. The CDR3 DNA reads TGCGCCAGCAGAATTACAACAGGGATTTTT.

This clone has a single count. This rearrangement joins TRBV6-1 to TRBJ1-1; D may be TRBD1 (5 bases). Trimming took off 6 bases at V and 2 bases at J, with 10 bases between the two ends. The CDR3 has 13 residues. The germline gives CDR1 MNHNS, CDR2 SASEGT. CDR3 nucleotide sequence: TGTGCCAGCAGATGGGGGATCAACACTGAAGCTTTCTTT. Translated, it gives CASRWGINTEAFF.

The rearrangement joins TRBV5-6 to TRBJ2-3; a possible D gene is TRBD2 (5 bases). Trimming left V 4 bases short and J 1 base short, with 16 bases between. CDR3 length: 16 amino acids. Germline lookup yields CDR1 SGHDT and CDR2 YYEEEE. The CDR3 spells CASSDRGAWGTDTQYF. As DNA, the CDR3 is TGTGCCAGCAGCGACCGGGGAGCGTGGGGCACAGATACGCAGTATTTT.

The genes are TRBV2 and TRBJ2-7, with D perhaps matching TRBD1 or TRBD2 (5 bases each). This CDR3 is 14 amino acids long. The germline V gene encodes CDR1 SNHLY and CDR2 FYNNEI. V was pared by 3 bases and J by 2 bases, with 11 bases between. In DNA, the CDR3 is TGTGCCAGCAGTGAGTGGGACGCACCCTACGAGCAGTACTTC. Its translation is CASSEWDAPYEQYF.

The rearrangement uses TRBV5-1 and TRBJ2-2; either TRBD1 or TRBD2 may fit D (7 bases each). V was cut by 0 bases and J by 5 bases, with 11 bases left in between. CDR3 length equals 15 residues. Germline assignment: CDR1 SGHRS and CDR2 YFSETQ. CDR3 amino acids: CASSLDRGGTGELFF. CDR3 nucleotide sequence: TGCGCCAGCAGCTTGGACAGGGGAGGGACCGGGGAGCTGTTTTTT.

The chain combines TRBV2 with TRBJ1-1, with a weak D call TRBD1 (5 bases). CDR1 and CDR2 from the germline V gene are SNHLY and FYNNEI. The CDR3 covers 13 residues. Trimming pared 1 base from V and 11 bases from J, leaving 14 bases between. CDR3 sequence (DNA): TGTGCCAGCAGTGAAGTGGGAAGGGGAGGCGCTTTCTTT. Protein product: CASSEVGRGGAFF.

CDR3 residues: CASSLEGFQPQHF. For the CDR3, the DNA is TGTGCCAGCAGCTTAGAAGGGTTTCAGCCCCAGCATTTT. This chain links TRBV7-2 with TRBJ1-5; D is ambiguous. Germline V gene lookup returns CDR1 SGHTA and CDR2 FQGNSA. The germline V and J ends were trimmed by 1 base and 6 bases, with 7 bases remaining between them. This CDR3 is built from 13 residues.

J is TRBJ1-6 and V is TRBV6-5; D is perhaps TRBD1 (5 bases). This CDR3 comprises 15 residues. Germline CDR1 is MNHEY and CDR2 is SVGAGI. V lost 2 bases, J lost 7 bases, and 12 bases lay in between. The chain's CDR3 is CASSYTLQDNSPLHF. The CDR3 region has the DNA TGTGCCAGCAGTTACACCCTACAGGACAATTCACCCCTCCACTTT.

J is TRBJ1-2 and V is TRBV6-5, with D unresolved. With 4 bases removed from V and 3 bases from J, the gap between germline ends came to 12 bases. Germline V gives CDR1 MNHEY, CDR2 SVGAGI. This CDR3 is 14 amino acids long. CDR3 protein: CASSSQRVHYGYTF. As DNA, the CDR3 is TGTGCCAGCAGTTCCCAGCGGGTACACTATGGCTACACCTTC.

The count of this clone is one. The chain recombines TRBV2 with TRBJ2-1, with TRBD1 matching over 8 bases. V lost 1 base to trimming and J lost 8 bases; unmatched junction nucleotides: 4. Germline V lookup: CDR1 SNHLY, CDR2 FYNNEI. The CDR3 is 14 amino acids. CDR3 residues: CASSEETGADEQFF. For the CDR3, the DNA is TGTGCCAGCAGTGAAGAGACAGGGGCCGATGAGCAGTTCTTC.

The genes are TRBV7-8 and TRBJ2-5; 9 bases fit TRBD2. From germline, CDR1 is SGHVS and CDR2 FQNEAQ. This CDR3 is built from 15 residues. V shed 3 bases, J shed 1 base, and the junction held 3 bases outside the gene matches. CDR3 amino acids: CASSFSGGAQETQYF. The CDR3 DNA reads TGTGCCAGCAGCTTTAGCGGGGGTGCCCAAGAGACCCAGTACTTC.

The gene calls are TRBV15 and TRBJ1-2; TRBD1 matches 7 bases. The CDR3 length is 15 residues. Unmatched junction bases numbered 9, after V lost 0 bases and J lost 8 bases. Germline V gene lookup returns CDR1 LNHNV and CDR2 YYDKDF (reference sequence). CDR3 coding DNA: TGTGCCACCAGCAGAGATCCAGGGGGAATGAGGGGCTACACCTTC. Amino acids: CATSRDPGGMRGYTF.

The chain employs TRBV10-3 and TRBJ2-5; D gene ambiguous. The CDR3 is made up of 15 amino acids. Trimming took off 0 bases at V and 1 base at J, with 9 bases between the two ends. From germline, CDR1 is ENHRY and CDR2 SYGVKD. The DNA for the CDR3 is TGTGCCATCAGTGAGTCAATATCAGTCCAAGAGACCCAGTACTTC. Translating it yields CAISESISVQETQYF.

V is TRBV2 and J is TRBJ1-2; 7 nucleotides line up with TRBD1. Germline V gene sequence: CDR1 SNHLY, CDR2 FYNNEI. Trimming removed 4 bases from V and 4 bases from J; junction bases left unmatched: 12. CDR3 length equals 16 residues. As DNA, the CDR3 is TGTGCCAGCAGTGTTGCGACAGGGTCAAGTAGCTATGGCTACACCTTC. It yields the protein CASSVATGSSSYGYTF.

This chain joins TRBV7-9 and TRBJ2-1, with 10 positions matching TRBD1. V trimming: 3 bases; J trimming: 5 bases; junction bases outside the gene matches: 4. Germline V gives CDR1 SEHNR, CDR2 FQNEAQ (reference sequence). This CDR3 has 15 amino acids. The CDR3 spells CASSFTGQGNNEQFF. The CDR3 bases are TGTGCCAGCAGCTTTACGGGACAGGGGAACAATGAGCAGTTCTTC.

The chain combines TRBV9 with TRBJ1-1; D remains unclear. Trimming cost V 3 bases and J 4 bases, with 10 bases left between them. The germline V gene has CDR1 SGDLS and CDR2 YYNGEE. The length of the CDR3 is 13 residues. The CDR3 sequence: CASSGREGTEAFF. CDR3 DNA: TGTGCCAGCAGCGGCCGGGAGGGCACTGAAGCTTTCTTT.

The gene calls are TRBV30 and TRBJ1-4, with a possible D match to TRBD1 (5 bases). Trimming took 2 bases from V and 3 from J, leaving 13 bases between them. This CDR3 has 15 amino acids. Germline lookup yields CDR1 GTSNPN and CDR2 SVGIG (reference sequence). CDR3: CAWSTYGAANEKLFF. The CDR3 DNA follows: TGTGCCTGGAGTACCTATGGGGCGGCTAATGAAAAACTGTTTTTT.